Listed here are 13 T cell receptor beta chains from one sample, sequenced in a study of T cells in Graves' hyperthyroidism and ophthalmopathy. RNA transcripts yielded amplified TCR beta CDR3 regions. First-round RT-PCR of the TCR CDR3 relied on the HTBI primer set. MiXCR, run by TCRdb on the multiplex PCR reads, gives a single entry per CDR3 protein. The sample lists fewer than 700,000 distinct CDR3 sequences; around 15% were seen once. Sequencing input: blood. Source of these receptors: a woman aged 25 to 39 with Graves' hyperthyroidism.

This clonotype was detected many times. J is TRBJ1-1 and V is TRBV3-1; D is uncertain. The CDR3 length is 16 residues. The germline V and J ends were trimmed by 0 bases and 3 bases, with 14 bases remaining between them. Germline CDR1 is LGHDT and CDR2 is YNNKEL (reference sequence). The CDR3 region has the DNA TGTGCCAGCAGCCAAGATATTTTCGGTGTGGACACTGAAGCTTTCTTT. It encodes CASSQDIFGVDTEAFF. Combining the CDR3 with reference TRBV3-1 and TRBJ1-1 gives the whole variable domain DTAVSQTPKYLVTQMGNDKSIKCEQNLGHDTMYWYKQDSKKFLKIMFSYNNKELIINETVPNRFSPKSPDKAHLNLHINSLELGDSAVYFCASSQDIFGVDTEAFFGQGTRLTVV.

This clonotype occurred many times. The chain carries TRBV10-1 and TRBJ2-7; a weak D match, TRBD1 (6 bases). The germline V gene encodes CDR1 WNHNN and CDR2 SYGVQD (reference sequence). Trimming pared 0 bases from V and 7 bases from J, leaving 13 bases between. The CDR3 covers 14 residues. The CDR3 DNA is TGCGCCAGCAGTGAGTCGAACAGGGTTGGAGAGCAGTACTTC. Translated: CASSESNRVGEQYF.

This clonotype was counted many times. The chain couples TRBV28 to TRBJ2-7, with 13 bases that match TRBD2. Looked up from germline, CDR1 is MDHEN and CDR2 is SYDVKM. The trim removed 7 bases at V and 2 bases at J, leaving 14 bases unmatched. This CDR3 contains 18 residues. Written as DNA, the CDR3 is TGTGCCAGCACTGGGTTCTCCGGGACTAGCGGGAACCCCTACGAGCAGTACTTC. Its protein product is CASTGFSGTSGNPYEQYF.

This clonotype came up many times. The chain employs TRBV7-2 and TRBJ1-2; 7 nucleotides line up with TRBD1. The ends lost 1 base at V and 0 bases at J; junction bases unmatched: 5. CDR3 length equals 16 residues. In germline, CDR1 is SGHTA, CDR2 FQGNSA. The CDR3 protein is CASSLVATGPNYGYTF. CDR3 in DNA: TGTGCCAGCAGCTTAGTTGCGACAGGGCCTAACTATGGCTACACCTTC. The full variable domain, rest sourced from reference TRBV7-2 and TRBJ1-2, is GAGVSQSPSNKVTEKGKDVELRCDPISGHTALYWYRQSLGQGLEFLIYFQGNSAPDKSGLPSDRFSAERTGGSVSTLTIQRTQQEDSAVYLCASSLVATGPNYGYTFGSGTRLTVV.

This clonotype was recorded many times. The genes are TRBV5-1 and TRBJ2-7; TRBD1 aligns across 9 bases. With V trimmed by 4 bases and J by 2 bases, 4 bases remained unmatched. The CDR3 spans 14 residues. Germline V lookup: CDR1 SGHRS, CDR2 YFSETQ. The CDR3 here is CASSPRDRAYEQYF. For the CDR3, the DNA is TGCGCCAGCAGCCCTAGGGACAGGGCCTACGAGCAGTACTTC.

This sequence joins TRBV5-4 and TRBJ1-6; tentatively, D is TRBD1 (5 bases). This CDR3 region has 16 residues. Germline values: CDR1 SGHNT, CDR2 YYREEE (reference sequence). V dropped 5 bases and J dropped 8 bases, with 20 bases sitting between them. In DNA form, the CDR3 reads TGTGCCAGCAGGGCAAAGGGGTTCCCTTATGATTCACCCCTCCACTTT. It codes for CASRAKGFPYDSPLHF. Looking up the rest from reference TRBV5-4 and TRBJ1-6 gives the full variable domain: ETGVTQSPTHLIKTRGQQVTLRCSSQSGHNTVSWYQQALGQGPQFIFQYYREEENGRGNFPPRFSGLQFPNYSSELNVNALELDDSALYLCASRAKGFPYDSPLHFGNGTRLTVT.

This clonotype has at least ten counts. The chain joins TRBV6-2 or TRBV6-3 to TRBJ2-7; D tentatively reads TRBD1 or TRBD2 (5 bases each). The CDR3 is made up of 14 amino acids. In germline, CDR1 is MNHEY, CDR2 SVGEGT. Trimming left V 7 bases short and J 0 bases short, with 13 bases between. Here the CDR3 DNA reads TGTGCCAGCACTCGGGACGGTAGCTCCTACGAGCAGTACTTC. Translation: CASTRDGSSYEQYF.

This clonotype showed up many times. V is TRBV20-1 and J is TRBJ2-1; D not resolved. Trimming left V 3 bases short and J 4 bases short, with 13 bases between. The V gene's germline CDR1 is DFQATT and CDR2 SNEGSKA (reference sequence). This CDR3 is built from 14 residues. The CDR3 protein is CSASFFLRYNEQFF. CDR3 nucleotide sequence: TGCAGTGCTAGCTTTTTTCTGAGGTACAATGAGCAGTTCTTC.

This clonotype showed up just a few times. V usage is TRBV11-2 and J usage is TRBJ2-4, with D tentatively TRBD2 (7 bases). V was cut by 5 bases and J by 3 bases, with 23 bases left in between. The V gene's germline CDR1 is SGHAT and CDR2 FQNNGV. The CDR3 contains 18 residues. The CDR3 coding sequence is TGTGCCAGCAGCCGTTTTCCCTTTGAAGGGGGGGACAAAAACATTCAGTACTTC. Protein sequence: CASSRFPFEGGDKNIQYF.

In this sample, this clonotype turned up many times. V and J are TRBV2 and TRBJ2-7; 10 nucleotides align to TRBD1. V lost 2 bases, J lost 6 bases, and 1 base stayed unmatched. CDR3 length: 13 residues. Per germline, CDR1 SNHLY and CDR2 FYNNEI. The DNA of the CDR3 is TGTGCCAGCAGTGAAAGGACAGGGGGCGAGCAGTACTTC. It is translated as CASSERTGGEQYF.

This clonotype was seen a handful of times. V gene TRBV2 combines with J gene TRBJ2-3, with D perhaps matching TRBD1 (6 bases). CDR1 is SNHLY, CDR2 FYNNEI, per germline. The V end lost 1 base, the J end lost 3 bases, and 17 bases lay between the germline ends. CDR3 length equals 17 residues. The chain's CDR3 is CASSEEKKAGATDTQYF. In DNA form, the CDR3 reads TGTGCCAGCAGTGAAGAGAAGAAGGCAGGGGCAACAGATACGCAGTATTTT.

This clonotype was recorded at least ten times. This rearrangement joins TRBV20-1 to TRBJ2-7; 8 bases are a match to TRBD1. The CDR3 sequence is 15 residues long. CDR1 and CDR2 (germline): DFQATT, SNEGSKA (reference sequence). Trimming took 1 base from V and 3 from J; bases not matched to a gene: 8. The DNA of the CDR3 is TGCAGTGCTAGAGGCCTGGACAGGGATCTCTACGAGCAGTACTTC. This gives the protein CSARGLDRDLYEQYF.

This clonotype was found many times. V and J are TRBV6-1 and TRBJ2-3, with 8 bases identical to TRBD2. The CDR3 spans 14 residues. Germline CDR1 MNHNS, CDR2 SASEGT. Unmatched junction bases numbered 10, after V lost 11 bases and J lost 3 bases. CDR3 amino acids: CAHLAGSPTDTQYF. The DNA for the CDR3 is TGTGCCCATTTAGCGGGATCCCCGACAGATACGCAGTATTTT.